This record concerns one T cell receptor beta chain sequence. Its antigen is unknown. This sample is part of a study of cytomegalovirus exposure and HLA in healthy donors. Study results and caveats: Sequencing probably produced one cluster of sequence variants that were highly shared. A later analysis found TCR association rates differed by HLA locus, highest for DRB1 and lowest for HLA-C. Cytomegalovirus-associated TCR beta chains were listed, numbering some 180.

The primer mix had 60 Vbeta and 13 Jbeta primers. Profiled with immunoSEQ multiplex PCR; TCRdb holds only in-frame clones, not every one. This table has 90,000 to 100,000 clones, approximately 76% appearing once. V dropped 3 bases and J dropped 0; count of bases not matched to a gene: 5. Germline loops: CDR1 GTSNPN, CDR2 SVGIG (reference sequence). The CDR3 covers 15 residues. This rearrangement joins TRBV30 to TRBJ1-2, with TRBD1 matching 9 bases. Specimen: PBMCs. This TCR was recovered from a man between 40 and 49 years old in good health and CMV-seronegative. The CDR3 sequence: CAWRQGATANYGYTF. The CDR3 region has the DNA TGTGCCTGGAGACAGGGGGCCACAGCTAACTATGGCTACACCTTC. The variable domain in full, with the rest retrieved from reference TRBV30 and TRBJ1-2, is SQTIHQWPATLVQPVGSPLSLECTVEGTSNPNLYWYRQAAGRGLQLLFYSVGIGQISSEVPQNLSASRPQDRQFILSSKKLLLSDSGFYLCAWRQGATANYGYTFGSGTRLTVV.